Following are 21 T cell receptor beta chains from one sample sequenced in a study of blood T cell repertoires in COVID-19 (dated by TCRdb to the early 2020s). Receptor libraries were prepared by the immunoSEQ multiplex PCR assay. TCRdb limited this immuneACCESS table to in-frame rearrangements with V and J called. A share of clones is missing; checked studies link under half to unresolved V genes, and the rest is unexplained. For this sample the table gives about 200,000 clones, of which roughly 92% were detected only once. The ten largest clones represent about 0.8% of the sample. The specimen sequenced was peripheral blood. These receptors came from a man between 60 and 70 years old with COVID-19, enrolled during active disease.

As DNA, the CDR3 is TGCGCCAGCAGTGAGTCCGGGACACCAAGGGGCTACACCTTC. Its protein product is CASSESGTPRGYTF. V is TRBV10-2 and J is TRBJ1-2; D is perhaps TRBD1 (6 bases). The CDR3 sequence is 14 residues long. V lost 0 bases to trimming and J lost 8 bases, with 13 bases between them. The germline V gene has CDR1 WSHSY and CDR2 SAAADI.

This clone is a singleton in its sample. This chain links TRBV4-1 with TRBJ1-2; D remains ambiguous. Germline V gives CDR1 MGHRA, CDR2 YSYEKL. The V end lost 0 bases, the J end lost 8 bases, and 19 bases lay between the germline ends. CDR3 length: 16 amino acids. The CDR3 spells CASSQEFSVGSGGYTF. DNA for the CDR3: TGCGCCAGCAGCCAAGAATTCTCAGTGGGTAGCGGGGGCTACACCTTC.

The rearrangement links TRBV21-1 to TRBJ2-3; the DNA was not used to check the table's D call, TRBD2. TRBV21-1 is assigned pseudogene status. The CDR3 consists of 16 residues. This CDR3 reads CASSKDQLAGTDTQYF. Here the CDR3 DNA reads TGTGCCAGCAGCAAAGATCAGCTAGCGGGCACAGATACGCAGTATTTT.

The chain is built from TRBV6-5 and TRBJ1-1; weak D call: TRBD1 (5 bases). This CDR3 spans 14 amino acids. Germline V CDR1 and CDR2: MNHEY, SVGAGI. Trimming cost V 2 bases and J 6 bases, with 13 bases left between them. DNA of the CDR3: TGTGCCAGCAGTTACATCAGGGTTCAACCTGAAGCTTTCTTT. Translation: CASSYIRVQPEAFF.

The gene calls are TRBV18 and TRBJ2-2, with TRBD2 matching over 7 bases. CDR1 and CDR2 from the germline V gene are KGHSH and LQKENI. The CDR3 length is 16 residues. The J segment lost 8 bases and the V segment lost 4 bases, leaving 13 bases of the junction unmatched. CDR3 bases: TGTGCCAGCTCACAACCCATCCAAGCGGGAATAGGGGAGCTGTTTTTT. The encoded protein is CASSQPIQAGIGELFF.

This rearrangement joins TRBV27 to TRBJ1-2; possibly TRBD1 for D (6 bases). The CDR3 totals 16 residues. From germline, CDR1 is MNHEY and CDR2 SMNVEV (reference sequence). V lost 3 bases, J lost 1 base, and 15 bases lay in between. CDR3 residues: CASSFVGGVGNYGYTF. In DNA, the CDR3 is TGTGCCAGCAGTTTTGTAGGGGGGGTGGGTAACTATGGCTACACCTTC.

The chain employs TRBV5-4 and TRBJ2-1, with 8 nucleotides matching TRBD1. The CDR3 spans 17 residues. The J segment lost 1 base and the V segment lost 1 base, leaving 7 bases of the junction unmatched. Germline CDR1 is SGHNT and CDR2 is YYREEE (reference sequence). CDR3 coding DNA: TGTGCCAGCAGCTTGTACAGGGGGGATGTATCCTACAATGAGCAGTTCTTC. Translating gives CASSLYRGDVSYNEQFF.

This sequence joins TRBV12-3 or TRBV12-4 and TRBJ2-2; D is ambiguous. Between the trimmed V and J ends, which lost 3 bases and 5 bases, there was a span of 7 bases. This CDR3 has 13 amino acids. CDR3 loop: CASSFPGTGELFF. CDR3 DNA: TGTGCCAGCAGTTTTCCAGGTACCGGGGAGCTGTTTTTT.

J is TRBJ1-5 and V is TRBV28; maybe TRBD1 (5 bases). The CDR3 sequence is 15 residues long. V was trimmed by 4 bases and J by 3 bases, leaving 13 bases between them. Germline V gene data show CDR1 as MDHEN and CDR2 as SYDVKM. The CDR3 loop reads CASSSQLGVNQPQHF. Here the CDR3 DNA reads TGTGCCAGCAGTTCCCAGTTAGGGGTCAATCAGCCCCAGCATTTT.

The V and J genes are TRBV7-8 and TRBJ2-7; 8 nucleotides align to TRBD1. V trimming: 0 bases; J trimming: 0 bases; junction bases outside the gene matches: 1. Germline V gene data show CDR1 as SGHVS and CDR2 as FQNEAQ. The CDR3 totals 15 residues. The CDR3 DNA reads TGTGCCAGCAGCTTAGCCAGGGGGCTCTCCTACGAGCAGTACTTC. Protein product: CASSLARGLSYEQYF.

The CDR3 DNA reads TGCAGCGTTGGACTGGCGGCCGGGGAGCTGTTTTTT. It encodes CSVGLAAGELFF. The V gene is TRBV29-1, the J gene TRBJ2-2; D remains ambiguous. V shed 4 bases and J shed 6 bases, with 9 bases lying between them. Looked up from germline, CDR1 is SQVTM and CDR2 is ANQGSEA. This CDR3 comprises 12 residues.

V usage is TRBV18 and J usage is TRBJ2-1; D unclear. The V gene lost 1 base and the J gene lost 7 bases, with 5 bases spanning the gap. Germline CDR1 and CDR2: KGHSH and LQKENI. This CDR3 is built from 12 residues. The CDR3 sequence is CASSPQRNEQFF. The CDR3 DNA follows: TGTGCCAGCTCACCACAGAGAAATGAGCAGTTCTTC.

As concerns this clone: Compared with germline, one end of the junction differs, possibly owing to a read error. The chain carries TRBV3-1 (or the pseudogene TRBV3-2) and TRBJ2-4, with 15 positions matching TRBD2. The CDR3 runs 14 residues. Germline V CDR1 and CDR2: LGHDT, YNNKEL (reference sequence). CDR3 residues: CASSFGLAGGPPTF. In DNA form, the CDR3 reads TGTGCCAGCAGCTTCGGACTAGCGGGGGGGCCCCCAACATTC.

CDR3: CASSQGDFLSVKNIQYF. Written as DNA, the CDR3 is TGTGCCAGCAGCCAAGGGGACTTTCTGAGTGTCAAAAACATTCAGTACTTC. This chain joins TRBV3-1 (or the pseudogene TRBV3-2) and TRBJ2-4; a weak D match, TRBD2 (6 bases). CDR3 length: 17 amino acids. The ends were cut back, 1 base at V and 3 bases at J, with 16 bases in the middle. CDR1 is LGHDT, CDR2 YNNKEL, per germline (reference sequence).

The chain has TRBV7-3 and TRBJ2-1; 9 bases match TRBD1. CDR3 length equals 14 residues. The V and J ends lost 5 bases and 7 bases, in that order; junction bases with no gene match: 6. Germline V gene lookup returns CDR1 SGHTA and CDR2 FQGTGA. The CDR3 region has the DNA TGTGCCAGCAGCCCGGGACAGGGAGCGAATGAGCAGTTCTTC. Translating it yields CASSPGQGANEQFF.

This clone was observed a single time. The chain uses TRBV2 and TRBJ2-1; 9 nucleotides line up with TRBD1. With 6 bases clipped from V and 9 bases from J, the junction kept 9 bases outside the gene matches. This CDR3 contains 14 residues. The germline V gene encodes CDR1 SNHLY and CDR2 FYNNEI. CDR3 residues: CASRGGQGISEQFF. Written as DNA, the CDR3 is TGTGCCAGCAGGGGGGGACAGGGAATAAGTGAGCAGTTCTTC.

The J gene is TRBJ2-5, the V gene TRBV5-1; 15 bases agree with TRBD2. This CDR3 has 16 residues. V was pared by 5 bases and J by 4 bases, with 6 bases of the junction left unmatched. The germline V gene has CDR1 SGHRS and CDR2 YFSETQ. CDR3 loop: CASSYGLAGGGETQYF. In DNA form, the CDR3 reads TGCGCCAGCAGTTACGGACTAGCGGGAGGGGGAGAGACCCAGTACTTC. Filled out from reference TRBV5-1 and TRBJ2-5, the complete variable domain reads KAGVTQTPRYLIKTRGQQVTLSCSPISGHRSVSWYQQTPGQGLQFLFEYFSETQRNKGNFPGRFSGRQFSNSRSEMNVSTLELGDSALYLCASSYGLAGGGETQYFGPGTRLLVL.

The V gene is TRBV6-4, the J gene TRBJ2-1; TRBD1 agrees at 9 bases. Trimming removed 6 bases from V and 7 bases from J; junction bases left unmatched: 7. The germline V gene has CDR1 MRHNA and CDR2 SNTAGT. The CDR3 runs to 14 residues. CDR3 DNA: TGTGCCAGCAGCGGGACAGGGATTAGGAATGAGCAGTTCTTC. This encodes CASSGTGIRNEQFF.

The rearrangement uses TRBV18 and TRBJ2-1, with 11 bases that match TRBD2. Germline assignment: CDR1 KGHSH and CDR2 LQKENI. The CDR3 extends over 16 amino acids. V dropped 3 bases and J dropped 7; count of bases not matched to a gene: 8. CDR3 sequence: CASSPLLAGDRNEQFF. In DNA form, the CDR3 reads TGTGCCAGCTCACCCCTACTAGCGGGAGATAGAAATGAGCAGTTCTTC.

The gene calls are TRBV7-9 and TRBJ1-6, with no clear D. V lost 1 base to trimming and J lost 14 bases, with 12 bases between them. The V gene's germline CDR1 is SEHNR and CDR2 FQNEAQ (reference sequence). The CDR3 is 13 amino acids. The CDR3 region has the DNA TGTGCCAGCAGCTTAGGTTGGGCTGGATCCCTCCACTTT. This gives the protein CASSLGWAGSLHF.

V and J are TRBV7-6 and TRBJ2-2; D perhaps matches TRBD1 (5 bases). Germline assignment: CDR1 SGHVS and CDR2 FNYEAQ. V was cut by 3 bases and J by 3 bases, with 14 bases left in between. The CDR3 covers 16 residues. This chain's CDR3 is CASSFPQGADTGELFF. The CDR3 DNA is TGTGCCAGCAGCTTTCCCCAGGGCGCGGACACCGGGGAGCTGTTTTTT.